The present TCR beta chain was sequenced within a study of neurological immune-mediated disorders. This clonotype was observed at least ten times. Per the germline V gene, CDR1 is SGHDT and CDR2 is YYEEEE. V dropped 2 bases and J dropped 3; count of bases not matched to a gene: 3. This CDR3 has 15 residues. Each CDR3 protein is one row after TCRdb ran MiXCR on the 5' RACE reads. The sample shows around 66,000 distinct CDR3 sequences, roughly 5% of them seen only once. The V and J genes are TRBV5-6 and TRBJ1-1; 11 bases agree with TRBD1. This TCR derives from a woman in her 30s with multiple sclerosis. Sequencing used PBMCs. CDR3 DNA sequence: TGTGCCAGCAGCTTACTGGGACAGGGGGACACTGAAGCTTTCTTT. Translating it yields CASSLLGQGDTEAFF.